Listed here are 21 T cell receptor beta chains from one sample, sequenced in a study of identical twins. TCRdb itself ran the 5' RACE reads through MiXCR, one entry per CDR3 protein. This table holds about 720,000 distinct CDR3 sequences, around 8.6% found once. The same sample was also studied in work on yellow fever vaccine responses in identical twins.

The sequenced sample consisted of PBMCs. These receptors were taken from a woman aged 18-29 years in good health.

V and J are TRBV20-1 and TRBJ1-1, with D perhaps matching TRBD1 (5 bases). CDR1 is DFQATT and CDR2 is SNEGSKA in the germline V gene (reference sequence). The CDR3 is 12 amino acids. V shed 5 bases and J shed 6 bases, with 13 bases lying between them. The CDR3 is CSAPGLDSEAFF. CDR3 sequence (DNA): TGCAGTGCTCCAGGGTTGGACTCTGAAGCTTTCTTT.

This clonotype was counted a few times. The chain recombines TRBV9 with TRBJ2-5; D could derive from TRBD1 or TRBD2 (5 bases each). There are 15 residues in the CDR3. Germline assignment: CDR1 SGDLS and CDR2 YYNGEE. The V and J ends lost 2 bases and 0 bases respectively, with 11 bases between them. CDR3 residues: CASSVGAMYQETQYF. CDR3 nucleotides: TGTGCCAGCAGCGTCGGGGCCATGTACCAAGAGACCCAGTACTTC.

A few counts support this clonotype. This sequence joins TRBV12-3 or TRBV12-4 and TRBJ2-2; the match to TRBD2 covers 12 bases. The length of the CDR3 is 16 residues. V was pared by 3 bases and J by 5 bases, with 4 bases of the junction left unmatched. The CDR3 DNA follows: TGTGCCAGCAGTTTGTCTAGCGGGGGGGCAACCGGGGAGCTGTTTTTT. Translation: CASSLSSGGATGELFF.

The CDR3 coding sequence is TGTGCCAGCAGTCCGACTAGCGGGTTCACAGATACGCAGTATTTT. Translating gives CASSPTSGFTDTQYF. This rearrangement joins TRBV6-2 or TRBV6-3 to TRBJ2-3; 10 bases map to TRBD2. V gave up 5 bases and J gave up 2 bases; unmatched junction bases: 4. The germline V gene has CDR1 MNHEY and CDR2 SVGEGT. CDR3 length equals 15 residues.

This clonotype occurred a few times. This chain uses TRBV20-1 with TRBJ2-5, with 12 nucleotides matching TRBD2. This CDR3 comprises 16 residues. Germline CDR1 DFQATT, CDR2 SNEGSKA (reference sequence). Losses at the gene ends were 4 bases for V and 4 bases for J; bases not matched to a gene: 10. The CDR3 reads CSAILWKGLAGETQYF. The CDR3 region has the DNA TGCAGTGCTATTCTGTGGAAGGGACTAGCGGGAGAGACCCAGTACTTC.

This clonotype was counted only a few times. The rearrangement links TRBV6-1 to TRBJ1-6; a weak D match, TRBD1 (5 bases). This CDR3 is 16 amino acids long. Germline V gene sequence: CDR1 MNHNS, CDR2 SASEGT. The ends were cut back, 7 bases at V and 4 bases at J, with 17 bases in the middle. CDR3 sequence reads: CASTTAGRRYNSPLHF. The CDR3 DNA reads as TGTGCCAGCACCACAGCGGGGCGAAGGTATAATTCACCCCTCCACTTT.

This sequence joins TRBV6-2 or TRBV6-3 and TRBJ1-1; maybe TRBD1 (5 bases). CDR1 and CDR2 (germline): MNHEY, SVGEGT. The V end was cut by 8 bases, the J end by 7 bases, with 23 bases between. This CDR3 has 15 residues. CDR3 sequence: CASRNPGTEGVEAFF. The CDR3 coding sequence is TGTGCCAGCCGAAATCCAGGGACGGAAGGAGTTGAAGCTTTCTTT.

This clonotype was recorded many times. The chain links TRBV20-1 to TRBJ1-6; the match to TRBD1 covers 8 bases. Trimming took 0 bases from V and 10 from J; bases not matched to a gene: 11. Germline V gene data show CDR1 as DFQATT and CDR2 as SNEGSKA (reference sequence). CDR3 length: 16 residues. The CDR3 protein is CSARDVTGTGWSPLHF. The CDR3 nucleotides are TGCAGTGCTAGAGACGTAACCGGGACAGGTTGGTCACCCCTCCACTTT.

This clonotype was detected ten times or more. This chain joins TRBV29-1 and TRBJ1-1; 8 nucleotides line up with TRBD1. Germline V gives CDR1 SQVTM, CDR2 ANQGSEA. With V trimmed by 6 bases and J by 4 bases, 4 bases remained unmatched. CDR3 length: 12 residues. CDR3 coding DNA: TGCAGCGTGTGGACAGGGCGCACTGAAGCTTTCTTT. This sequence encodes CSVWTGRTEAFF.

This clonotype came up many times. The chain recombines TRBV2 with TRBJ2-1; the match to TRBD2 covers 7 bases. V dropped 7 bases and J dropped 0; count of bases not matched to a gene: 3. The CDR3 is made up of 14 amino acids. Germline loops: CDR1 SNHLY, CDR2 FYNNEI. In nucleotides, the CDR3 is TGTGCCAGCATCGGCGGGAGCTCCTACAATGAGCAGTTCTTC. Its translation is CASIGGSSYNEQFF.

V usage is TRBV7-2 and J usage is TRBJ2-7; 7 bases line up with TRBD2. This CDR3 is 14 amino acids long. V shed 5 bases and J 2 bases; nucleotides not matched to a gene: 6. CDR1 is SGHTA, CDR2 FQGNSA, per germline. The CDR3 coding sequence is TGTGCCAGCAGCACGGTAGCGGGCACCTACGAGCAGTACTTC. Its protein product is CASSTVAGTYEQYF. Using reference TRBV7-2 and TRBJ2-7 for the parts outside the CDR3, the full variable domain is GAGVSQSPSNKVTEKGKDVELRCDPISGHTALYWYRQSLGQGLEFLIYFQGNSAPDKSGLPSDRFSAERTGGSVSTLTIQRTQQEDSAVYLCASSTVAGTYEQYFGPGTRLTVT.

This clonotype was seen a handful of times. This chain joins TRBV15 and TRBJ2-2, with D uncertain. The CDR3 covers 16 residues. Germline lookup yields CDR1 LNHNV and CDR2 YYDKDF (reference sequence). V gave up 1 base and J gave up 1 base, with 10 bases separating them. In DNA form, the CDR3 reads TGTGCCACCAGCAGAGTTGTGAAGGGGAACACCGGGGAGCTGTTTTTT. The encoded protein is CATSRVVKGNTGELFF.

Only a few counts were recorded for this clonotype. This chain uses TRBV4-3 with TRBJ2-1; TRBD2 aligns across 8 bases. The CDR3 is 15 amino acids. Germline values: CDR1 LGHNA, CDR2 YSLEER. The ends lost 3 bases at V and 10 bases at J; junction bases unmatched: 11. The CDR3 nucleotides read TGCGCCAGCAGCCAGCCGTCACTTAGCGGGGCAGAGCAGTTCTTC. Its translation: CASSQPSLSGAEQFF.

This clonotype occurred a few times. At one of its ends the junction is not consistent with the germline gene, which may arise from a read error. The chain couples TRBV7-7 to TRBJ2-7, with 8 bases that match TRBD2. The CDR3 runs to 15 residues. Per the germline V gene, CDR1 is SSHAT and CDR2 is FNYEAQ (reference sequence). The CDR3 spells CASSLGDGGDYEQYF. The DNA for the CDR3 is TGTGCTAGCAGCTTGGGGGACGGGGGGGATTACGAGCAGTACTTC.

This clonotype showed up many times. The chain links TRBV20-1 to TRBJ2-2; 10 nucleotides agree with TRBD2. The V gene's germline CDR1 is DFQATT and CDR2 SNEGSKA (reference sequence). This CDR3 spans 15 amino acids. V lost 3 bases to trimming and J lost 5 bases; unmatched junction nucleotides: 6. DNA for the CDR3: TGCAGTGCTAGGTCTAGCGGGAGCTTTACCGGGGAGCTGTTTTTT. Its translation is CSARSSGSFTGELFF.

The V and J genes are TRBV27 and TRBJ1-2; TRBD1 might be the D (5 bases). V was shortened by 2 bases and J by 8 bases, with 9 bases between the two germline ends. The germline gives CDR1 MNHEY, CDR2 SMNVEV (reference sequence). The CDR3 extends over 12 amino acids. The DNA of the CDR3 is TGTGCCAGCAGTTTACCAGGGAACGGCTACACCTTC. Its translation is CASSLPGNGYTF.

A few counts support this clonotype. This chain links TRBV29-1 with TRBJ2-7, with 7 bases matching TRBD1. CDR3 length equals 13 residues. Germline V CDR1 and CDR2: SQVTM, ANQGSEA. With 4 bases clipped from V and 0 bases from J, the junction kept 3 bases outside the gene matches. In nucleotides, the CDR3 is TGCAGCGTTGTACAGGGGCGCTCCTACGAGCAGTACTTC. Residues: CSVVQGRSYEQYF.

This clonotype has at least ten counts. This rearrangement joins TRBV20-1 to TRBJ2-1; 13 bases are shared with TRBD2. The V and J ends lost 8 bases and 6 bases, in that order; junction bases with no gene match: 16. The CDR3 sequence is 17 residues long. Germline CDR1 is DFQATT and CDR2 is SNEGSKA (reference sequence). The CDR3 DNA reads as TGCAGTCTACTGGGACTAGCGGGGCCCTCCCCCATCAATGAGCAGTTCTTC. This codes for CSLLGLAGPSPINEQFF.

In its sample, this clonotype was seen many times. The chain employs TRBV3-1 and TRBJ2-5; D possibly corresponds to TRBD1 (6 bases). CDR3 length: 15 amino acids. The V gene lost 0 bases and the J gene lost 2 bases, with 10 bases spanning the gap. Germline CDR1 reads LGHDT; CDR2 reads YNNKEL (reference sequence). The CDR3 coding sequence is TGTGCCAGCAGCCAAGATCATGACAGGCAAGAGACCCAGTACTTC. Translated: CASSQDHDRQETQYF.

As DNA, the CDR3 is TGCGCCAGCAGTAACCGGGACAGGGTTTTGGATGGCTACACCTTC. Translation gives CASSNRDRVLDGYTF. V usage is TRBV4-1 and J usage is TRBJ1-2; 9 bases fit TRBD1. Germline lookup yields CDR1 MGHRA and CDR2 YSYEKL. Trimming took 6 bases from V and 6 from J; bases not matched to a gene: 11. CDR3 length equals 15 residues.

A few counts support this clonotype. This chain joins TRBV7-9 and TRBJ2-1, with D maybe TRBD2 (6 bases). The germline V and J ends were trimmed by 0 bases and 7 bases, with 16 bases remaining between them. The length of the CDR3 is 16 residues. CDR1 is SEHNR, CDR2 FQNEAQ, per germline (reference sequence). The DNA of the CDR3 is TGTGCCAGCAGCTTAGCGGGCGGTCCGGGGAGGAATGAGCAGTTCTTC. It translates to CASSLAGGPGRNEQFF.